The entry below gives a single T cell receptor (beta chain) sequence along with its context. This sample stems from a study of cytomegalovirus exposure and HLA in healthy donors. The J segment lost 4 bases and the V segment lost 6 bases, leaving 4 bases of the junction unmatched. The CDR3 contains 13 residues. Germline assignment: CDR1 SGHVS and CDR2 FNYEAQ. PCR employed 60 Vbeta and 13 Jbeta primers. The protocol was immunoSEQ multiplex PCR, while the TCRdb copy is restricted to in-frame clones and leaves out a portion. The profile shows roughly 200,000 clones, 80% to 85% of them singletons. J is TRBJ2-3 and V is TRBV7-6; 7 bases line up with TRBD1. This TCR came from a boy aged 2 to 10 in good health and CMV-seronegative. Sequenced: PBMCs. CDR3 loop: CASSFDRADTQYF. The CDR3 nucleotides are TGTGCCAGCAGTTTCGACAGGGCAGATACGCAGTATTTT.